The rows below give T cell receptor beta chains drawn from one sample of a study of blood T cell repertoires in COVID-19. The method was immunoSEQ multiplex PCR; TCRdb's version includes in-frame clones alone and lacks a portion of them. The sample includes roughly 150,000 clones, about 80% of them seen just once. Specimen: peripheral blood. The receptors shown here come from a man between 65 and 85 years old with active or convalescent COVID-19. The CDR3 runs from the conserved cysteine through the conserved F or W. D genes are given only for firm matches. Not all rows give a size; the values are once, few, many and, for expanded clones, a class.

v_call	clone_size	j_call	d_call	cdr3_nt	cdr3_aa
TRBV5-5	NA	TRBJ1-1	NA	TGTGCCAGCAGCGCCGAGGGGGAGTCGTACACTGAAGCTTTCTTT	CASSAEGESYTEAFF
TRBV19	NA	TRBJ1-1	NA	TGTGCCAGTAGTATAGATACGGCAGGGGCTGGCATGAACACTGAAGCTTTCTTT	CASSIDTAGAGMNTEAFF
TRBV11-2	NA	TRBJ1-2	TRBD1	TGTGCCAGCAGCGATTGGGACAGAAAGCTCATTAACTATGGCTACACCTTC	CASSDWDRKLINYGYTF
TRBV25-1	NA	TRBJ1-1	NA	TGTGCCAGCAGTGAATCCAAAGGGGGTGGGAACACTGAAGCTTTCTTT	CASSESKGGGNTEAFF
TRBV27	NA	TRBJ1-2	NA	TGTGCCAGCAGTAAGACAGGCTCTAACTATGGCTACACCTTC	CASSKTGSNYGYTF
TRBV5-1	NA	TRBJ2-3	TRBD2	TGCGCCAGCAGCCACGGGACTAGCGGGAGTCGCACAGATACGCAGTATTTT	CASSHGTSGSRTDTQYF
TRBV6-5	NA	TRBJ1-1	TRBD1	TGTGCCAGCAGTTCAGACAGGGTGAACACTGAAGCTTTCTTT	CASSSDRVNTEAFF
TRBV11-2	NA	TRBJ2-5	NA	TGTGCCAGCAGCCCCCCCGGAAACAGAGAGACCCAGTACTTC	CASSPPGNRETQYF
TRBV15	NA	TRBJ1-2	NA	TGTGCCACCAGCAGACCCGGGGGGTATGGCTACACCTTC	CATSRPGGYGYTF
TRBV7-6	NA	TRBJ2-2	NA	TGTGCCAGCAGCTTAGGGCCCCCGGGAGTCACCGGGGAGCTGTTTTTT	CASSLGPPGVTGELFF
TRBV5-4	NA	TRBJ1-2	TRBD1	TGTGCCAGCAGCCTCCAGTTGACAGGGCACTATGGCTACACCTTC	CASSLQLTGHYGYTF
TRBV2	NA	TRBJ2-1	NA	TGTGCCAGCAGCGAATCCCCCCAGTATCATGAGCAGTTCTTC	CASSESPQYHEQFF
TRBV6-2/TRBV6-3	NA	TRBJ2-1	TRBD1	TGTGCCAGCAGCTTACAAGGGGGCCACAATGAGCAGTTCTTC	CASSLQGGHNEQFF
TRBV21-1	NA	TRBJ1-1	NA	TGTGCCAGCAGCAAATCGGGGGATCCGAACACTGAAGCTTTCTTT	CASSKSGDPNTEAFF
TRBV6-5	NA	TRBJ1-4	NA	TGTGCCAGCAGTTGGTCCAGTAATAATGAAAAACTGTTTTTT	CASSWSSNNEKLFF
TRBV6-6	few	TRBJ1-2	TRBD1	TGTGCCAGCAGTTATACGGGACAGATTTATGGCTACACCTTC	CASSYTGQIYGYTF
TRBV5-1	NA	TRBJ1-2	NA	TGCGCCAGCAGCAGGCCCGAGGGTAACTATGGCTACACCTTC	CASSRPEGNYGYTF
TRBV19	NA	TRBJ1-5	TRBD1	TGTGCCAGTAGTATGCCCCCGGGACAGGATTTCAATCAGCCCCAGCATTTT	CASSMPPGQDFNQPQHF
TRBV19	NA	TRBJ2-1	TRBD1	TGTGCCAGTAGGTTAGGGGGCTCCTCCTACAATGAGCAGTTCTTC	CASRLGGSSYNEQFF
TRBV7-8	NA	TRBJ1-4	TRBD1	TGTGCCAGCAGCCGGGGACAGGGGCCAAATGAAAAACTGTTTTTT	CASSRGQGPNEKLFF
TRBV3-1/TRBV3-2	NA	TRBJ1-4	NA	TGTGCCAGCAGCCAGAGGCAGGGAGGCGAAAAACTGTTTTTT	CASSQRQGGEKLFF
TRBV25-1	NA	TRBJ2-2	NA	TGTGCCAGCTGCTGTCGGCAGGCGTACACCGGGGAGCTGTTTTTT	CASCCRQAYTGELFF
TRBV9	NA	TRBJ1-2	TRBD1	TGTGCCAGCAGCCCAGGGACAGGGGTCGACTATGGCTACACCTTC	CASSPGTGVDYGYTF
TRBV2	NA	TRBJ2-3	NA	TGTGCCGGAGGGGCCCCGATCCCAGATACGCAGTATTTT	CAGGAPIPDTQYF
TRBV2	NA	TRBJ2-7	NA	TGTGCCAGCAGACAGGGAGACTACGAGCAGTACTTC	CASRQGDYEQYF
TRBV3-1/TRBV3-2	few	TRBJ2-3	TRBD2	TGTGCCAGCAGCCAAAGCCGCACTAGCGGGGGGAACACAGATACGCAGTATTTT	CASSQSRTSGGNTDTQYF
TRBV12-3/TRBV12-4	few	TRBJ2-5	NA	TGTGCCAGCAGTTTATGGCAGGTAGAGACCCAGTACTTC	CASSLWQVETQYF
TRBV28	NA	TRBJ2-1	TRBD1	TGTGCCAGCAGCTCCCCGGGACAGGGGGCAAACAATGAGCAGTTCTTC	CASSSPGQGANNEQFF
TRBV5-1	NA	TRBJ2-3	TRBD1	TGCGCCAGCACCGGACAGGGTGTTGGAGATACGCAGTATTTT	CASTGQGVGDTQYF
TRBV7-7	NA	TRBJ2-7	NA	TGTGCTAGCAGCGCCGAGGTTTACGAGCAGTACTTC	CASSAEVYEQYF
TRBV28	once	TRBJ2-7	TRBD2	TGTGCCAGCAGTTTATTTGGTCGTTGGGGGTCCAGCGGGAGTTACGAGCAGTACTTC	CASSLFGRWGSSGSYEQYF
TRBV28	NA	TRBJ1-1	NA	TGTGCCAGCAGTTTACCTGGACTGTCCAACACTGAAGCTTTCTTT	CASSLPGLSNTEAFF
TRBV14	NA	TRBJ2-1	TRBD2	TGTGCCAGCAGCCGGACTAGCGGGAGTCATGGCGATGAGCAGTTCTTC	CASSRTSGSHGDEQFF
TRBV4-1	NA	TRBJ1-6	NA	TGCGCCAGCAGCCAAGGCACCCTCAGCGGGTATAATTCACCCCTCCACTTT	CASSQGTLSGYNSPLHF
TRBV7-2	NA	TRBJ2-7	TRBD2	TGTGCCAGCAGCTTACGGGAGGGCCCCTTCGGTGAGCAGTACTTC	CASSLREGPFGEQYF
TRBV5-1	once	TRBJ1-1	NA	TGCGCCAGCAGCACCCTCTCCGGTCGTACTGAAGCTTTCTTT	CASSTLSGRTEAFF
TRBV7-7	NA	TRBJ2-3	TRBD1	TGTGCTAGCAGCTTAGAGGGGGCTTCAGATACGCAGTATTTT	CASSLEGASDTQYF
TRBV7-2	NA	TRBJ2-2	TRBD2	TGTGCCAGCAGCTTTAGCGGGAGGGCCGTCACCGGGGAGCTGTTTTTT	CASSFSGRAVTGELFF
TRBV30	NA	TRBJ2-7	TRBD1	TGTGCCTGGAGTGTAGGGCTGGGACAGCTCTACGAGCAGTACTTC	CAWSVGLGQLYEQYF
TRBV2	once	TRBJ2-1	TRBD1	TGTGCCAGCAGGGGGGGACAGGGGTCTGTTCTAAGCTCCTACAATGAGCAGTTCTTC	CASRGGQGSVLSSYNEQFF
TRBV5-1	NA	TRBJ2-5	NA	TGCGCCAGCAGCTTGGGGGCTGGAGGGGAGTGGTACTTC	CASSLGAGGEWYF
TRBV3-1/TRBV3-2	once	TRBJ1-2	TRBD1	TGTGCCAGCAGCCAAAGCAGGGGGAATAACTATGGCTACACCTTC	CASSQSRGNNYGYTF
TRBV18	NA	TRBJ1-1	TRBD1	TGTGCCAGCTCACCACTTCCGGGACAGAAGGTCACGAACACTGAAGCTTTCTTT	CASSPLPGQKVTNTEAFF